The clone carrying this T cell receptor beta chain has more than one count but fewer than ten. Its antigen remains unknown. The sample is drawn from a study of cytomegalovirus exposure and HLA in healthy donors. Study-wide results and limits: 87-base-pair reads could not separate some V segments, including TRBV6-2 and TRBV6-3. Later genetic work tied a missense DCLRE1C variant to beta-chain V and J trimming. An Asian-associated ancestry cluster reportedly showed fewer N-insertions than the roughly 670-donor mean in a later analysis. Most CMV-associated TCR beta chains appeared HLA-restricted in a later analysis.

The PCR made use of 60 Vbeta and 13 Jbeta primers. Assay used: immunoSEQ multiplex PCR; TCRdb lists only in-frame clones, some missing. The data show some 190,000 clones, 70% to 85% seen once. CDR3 length: 14 amino acids. Trimming pared 2 bases from V and 4 bases from J, leaving 13 bases between. Per the germline V gene, CDR1 is SGHRS and CDR2 is YFSETQ. This receptor was obtained from a man aged 18-30 years in good health and CMV-seronegative. Sequenced material: PBMCs. This chain connects TRBV5-1 to TRBJ2-7; D perhaps matches TRBD2 (5 bases). For the CDR3, the DNA is TGCGCCAGCAGCTTAGCGGAACCGCCTTACGAGCAGTACTTC. Translating it yields CASSLAEPPYEQYF.